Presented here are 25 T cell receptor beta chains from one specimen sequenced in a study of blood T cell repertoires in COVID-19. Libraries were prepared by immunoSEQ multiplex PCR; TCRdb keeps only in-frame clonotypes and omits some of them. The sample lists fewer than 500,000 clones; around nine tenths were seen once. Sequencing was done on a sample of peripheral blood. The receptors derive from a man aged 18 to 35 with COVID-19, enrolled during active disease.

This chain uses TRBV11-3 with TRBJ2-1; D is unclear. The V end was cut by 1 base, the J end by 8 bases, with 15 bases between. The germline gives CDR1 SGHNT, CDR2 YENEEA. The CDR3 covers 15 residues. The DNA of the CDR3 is TGTGCCAGCAGCTTAGTCGGAAGGAGAAAGGATGAGCAGTTCTTC. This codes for CASSLVGRRKDEQFF.

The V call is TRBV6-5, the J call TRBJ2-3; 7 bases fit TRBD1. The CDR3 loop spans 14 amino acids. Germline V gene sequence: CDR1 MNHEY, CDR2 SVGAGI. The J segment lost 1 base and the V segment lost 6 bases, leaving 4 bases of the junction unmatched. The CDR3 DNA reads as TGTGCCAGCAGGCAGGGACAGCGCACAGATACGCAGTATTTT. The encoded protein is CASRQGQRTDTQYF.

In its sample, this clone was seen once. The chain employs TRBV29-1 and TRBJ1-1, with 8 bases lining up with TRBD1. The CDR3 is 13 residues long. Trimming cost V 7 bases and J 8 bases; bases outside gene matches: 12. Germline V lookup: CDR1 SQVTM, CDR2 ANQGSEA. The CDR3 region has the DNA TGCAGCGCCCACAGGGGGGGACTGACAGAAGCTTTCTTT. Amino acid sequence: CSAHRGGLTEAFF.

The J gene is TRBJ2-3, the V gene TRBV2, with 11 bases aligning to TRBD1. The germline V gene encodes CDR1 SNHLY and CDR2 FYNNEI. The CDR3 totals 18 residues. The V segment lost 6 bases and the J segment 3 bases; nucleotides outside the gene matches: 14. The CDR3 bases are TGTGCCAGCAGGGGAGGACAGGGGGCTTTCTTTGCGACAGATACGCAGTATTTT. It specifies CASRGGQGAFFATDTQYF.

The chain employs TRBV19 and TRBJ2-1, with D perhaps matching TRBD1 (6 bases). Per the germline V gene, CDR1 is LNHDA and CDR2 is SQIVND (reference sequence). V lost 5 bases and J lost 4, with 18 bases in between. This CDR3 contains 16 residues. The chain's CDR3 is CASSAPRAGDYNEQFF. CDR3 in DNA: TGTGCCAGTAGTGCCCCCCGGGCAGGGGATTACAATGAGCAGTTCTTC.

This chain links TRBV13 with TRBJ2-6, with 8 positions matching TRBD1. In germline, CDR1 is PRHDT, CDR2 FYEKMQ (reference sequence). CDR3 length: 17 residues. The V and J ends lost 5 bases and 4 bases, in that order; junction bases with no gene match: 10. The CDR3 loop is CASSPGQGKSGANVLTF. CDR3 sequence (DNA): TGTGCCAGCAGCCCAGGACAGGGAAAGTCGGGGGCCAACGTCCTGACTTTC.

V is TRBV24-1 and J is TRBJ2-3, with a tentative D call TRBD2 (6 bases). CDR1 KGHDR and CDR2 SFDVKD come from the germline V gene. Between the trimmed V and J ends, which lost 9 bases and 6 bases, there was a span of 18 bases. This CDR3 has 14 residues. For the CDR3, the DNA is TGTGCCACCGGGGGACTTAAGTCCTCTGATACGCAGTATTTT. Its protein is CATGGLKSSDTQYF.

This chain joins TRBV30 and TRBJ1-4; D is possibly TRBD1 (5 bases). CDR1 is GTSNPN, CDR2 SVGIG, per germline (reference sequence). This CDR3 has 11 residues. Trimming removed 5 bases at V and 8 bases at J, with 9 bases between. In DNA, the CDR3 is TGTGCCTGGCAGGGAATGGAAAAACTGTTTTTT. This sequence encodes CAWQGMEKLFF. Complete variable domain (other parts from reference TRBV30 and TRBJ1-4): SQTIHQWPATLVQPVGSPLSLECTVEGTSNPNLYWYRQAAGRGLQLLFYSVGIGQISSEVPQNLSASRPQDRQFILSSKKLLLSDSGFYLCAWQGMEKLFFGSGTQLSVL.

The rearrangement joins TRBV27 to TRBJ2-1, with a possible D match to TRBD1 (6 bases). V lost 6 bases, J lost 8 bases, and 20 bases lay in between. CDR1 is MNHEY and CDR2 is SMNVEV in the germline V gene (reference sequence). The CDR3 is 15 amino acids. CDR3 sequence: CASRQHRVGEDEQFF. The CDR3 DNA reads TGTGCCAGCAGACAGCACAGGGTAGGAGAAGATGAGCAGTTCTTC.

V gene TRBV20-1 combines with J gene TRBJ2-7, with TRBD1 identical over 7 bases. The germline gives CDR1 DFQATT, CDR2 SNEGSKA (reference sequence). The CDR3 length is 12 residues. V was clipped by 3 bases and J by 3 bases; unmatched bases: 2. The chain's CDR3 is CSASNRGYEQYF. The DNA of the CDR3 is TGCAGTGCTAGTAACAGGGGCTACGAGCAGTACTTC.

The CDR3 DNA sequence: TGCGCCAGCAGCTCGACACCAACCGGGGAGCTGTTTTTT. Amino acids: CASSSTPTGELFF. This chain uses TRBV5-1 with TRBJ2-2, with D uncertain. In germline, CDR1 is SGHRS, CDR2 YFSETQ. With 3 bases removed from V and 5 bases from J, the gap between germline ends came to 8 bases. This CDR3 spans 13 amino acids.

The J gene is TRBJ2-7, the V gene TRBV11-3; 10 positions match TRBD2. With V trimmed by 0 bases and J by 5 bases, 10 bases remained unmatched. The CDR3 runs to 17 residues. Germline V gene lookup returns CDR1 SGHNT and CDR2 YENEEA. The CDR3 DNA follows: TGTGCCAGCAGCTTAGAGGGTTTAGCGGGAGGTACCGACGAGCAGTACTTC. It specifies CASSLEGLAGGTDEQYF.

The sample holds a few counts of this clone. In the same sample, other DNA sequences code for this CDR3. The CDR3 coding sequence is TGTGCCAGCAGTTTATCCCTTAACACCGGGGAGCTGTTTTTT. Translation gives CASSLSLNTGELFF. This chain links TRBV27 with TRBJ2-2, with no clear D. The CDR3 consists of 14 residues. Trimming took 0 bases from V and 2 from J, leaving 4 bases between them. Germline V gene data show CDR1 as MNHEY and CDR2 as SMNVEV (reference sequence).

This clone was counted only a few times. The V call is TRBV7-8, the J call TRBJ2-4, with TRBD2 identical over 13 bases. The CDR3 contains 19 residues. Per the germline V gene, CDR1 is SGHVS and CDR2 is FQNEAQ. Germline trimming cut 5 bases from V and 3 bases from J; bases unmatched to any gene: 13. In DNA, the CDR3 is TGTGCCAGCAGCCCCCGGACTAGCGGGAGCCCCGGGGGCAAAAACATTCAGTACTTC. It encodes CASSPRTSGSPGGKNIQYF.

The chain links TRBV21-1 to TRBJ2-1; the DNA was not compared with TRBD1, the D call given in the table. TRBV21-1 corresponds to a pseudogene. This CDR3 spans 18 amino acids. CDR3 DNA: TGTGCCAGCAGCAAAGCCATGAAGGCCGGGACAAACTACAATGAGCAGTTCTTC. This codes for CASSKAMKAGTNYNEQFF.

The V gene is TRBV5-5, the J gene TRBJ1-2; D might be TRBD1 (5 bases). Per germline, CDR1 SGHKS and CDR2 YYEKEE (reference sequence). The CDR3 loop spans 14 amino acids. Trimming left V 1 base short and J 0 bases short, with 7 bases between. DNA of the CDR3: TGTGCCAGCAGCTTGTCGGGGGCTAACTATGGCTACACCTTC. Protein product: CASSLSGANYGYTF.

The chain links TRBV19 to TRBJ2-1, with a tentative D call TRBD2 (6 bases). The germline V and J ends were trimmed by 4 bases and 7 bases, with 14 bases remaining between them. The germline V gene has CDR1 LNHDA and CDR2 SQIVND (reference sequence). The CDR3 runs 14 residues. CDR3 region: CASSKIGGKNEQFF. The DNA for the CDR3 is TGTGCCAGTAGTAAGATCGGAGGGAAAAATGAGCAGTTCTTC.

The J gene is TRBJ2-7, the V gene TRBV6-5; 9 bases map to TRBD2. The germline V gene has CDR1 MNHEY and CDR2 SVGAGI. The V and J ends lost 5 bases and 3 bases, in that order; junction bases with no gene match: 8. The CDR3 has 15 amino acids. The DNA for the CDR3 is TGTGCCAGCAGTAGACTAGCGGAAAAATTCTACGAGCAGTACTTC. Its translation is CASSRLAEKFYEQYF.

The CDR3 loop is CATLAGVRETQYF. The CDR3 DNA reads as TGTGCCACCCTAGCGGGAGTTAGGGAGACCCAGTACTTC. This chain links TRBV12-3 or TRBV12-4 with TRBJ2-5; 10 positions agree with TRBD2. The ends lost 10 bases at V and 5 bases at J; junction bases unmatched: 7. The CDR3 is 13 residues long.

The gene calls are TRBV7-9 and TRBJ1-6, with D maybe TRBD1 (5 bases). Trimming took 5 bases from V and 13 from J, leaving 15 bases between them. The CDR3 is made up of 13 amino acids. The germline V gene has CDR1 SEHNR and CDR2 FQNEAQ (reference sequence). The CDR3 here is CASSRLGGEPLHF. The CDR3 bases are TGTGCCAGCAGCCGATTGGGGGGAGAGCCCCTCCACTTT.

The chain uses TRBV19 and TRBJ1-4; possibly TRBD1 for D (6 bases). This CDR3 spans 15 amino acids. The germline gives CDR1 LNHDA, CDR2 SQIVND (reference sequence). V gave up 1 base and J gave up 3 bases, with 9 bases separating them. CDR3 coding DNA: TGTGCCAGTAGTATAGGGACAGTTCCTAATGAAAAACTGTTTTTT. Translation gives CASSIGTVPNEKLFF. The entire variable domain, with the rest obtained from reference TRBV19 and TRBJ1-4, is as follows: DGGITQSPKYLFRKEGQNVTLSCEQNLNHDAMYWYRQDPGQGLRLIYYSQIVNDFQKGDIAEGYSVSREKKESFPLTVTSAQKNPTAFYLCASSIGTVPNEKLFFGSGTQLSVL.

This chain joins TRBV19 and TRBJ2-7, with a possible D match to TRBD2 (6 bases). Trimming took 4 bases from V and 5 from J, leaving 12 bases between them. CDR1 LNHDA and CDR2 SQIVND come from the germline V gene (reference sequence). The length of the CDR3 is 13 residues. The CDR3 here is CASSTGGDDEQYF. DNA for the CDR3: TGTGCCAGTAGTACCGGAGGGGATGACGAGCAGTACTTC.

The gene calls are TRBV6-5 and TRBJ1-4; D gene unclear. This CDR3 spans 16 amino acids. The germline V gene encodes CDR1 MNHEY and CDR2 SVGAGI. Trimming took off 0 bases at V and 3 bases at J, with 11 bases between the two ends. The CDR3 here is CASSYSTGDPNEKLFF. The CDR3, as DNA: TGTGCCAGCAGTTACTCGACTGGTGATCCTAATGAAAAACTGTTTTTT.

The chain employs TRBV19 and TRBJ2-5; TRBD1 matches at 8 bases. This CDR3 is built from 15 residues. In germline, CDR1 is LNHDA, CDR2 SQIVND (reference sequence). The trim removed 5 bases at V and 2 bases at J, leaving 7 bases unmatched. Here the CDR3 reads CASSVPGGKQETQYF. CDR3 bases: TGTGCCAGTAGTGTCCCAGGGGGCAAGCAAGAGACCCAGTACTTC.

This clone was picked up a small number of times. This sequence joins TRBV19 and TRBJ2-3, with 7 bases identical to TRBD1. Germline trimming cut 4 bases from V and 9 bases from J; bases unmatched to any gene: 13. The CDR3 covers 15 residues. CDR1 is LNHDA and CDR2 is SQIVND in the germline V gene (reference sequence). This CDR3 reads CASSNRQGGAETQYF. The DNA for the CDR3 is TGTGCCAGTAGTAATCGACAGGGTGGAGCGGAAACGCAGTATTTT.